The subject of this entry is one TCR beta chain. TRB was amplified by touch-down multiplex PCR, primer pools A and B combined. Reanalyzing the multiplex PCR reads, TCRdb keeps one entry per CDR3 protein, without DNA. The listing records 800 to 1,100 distinct CDR3 sequences. Approximately 36,000 genome equivalents of blood DNA were amplified for TRB. The data are from a study of T cell clusters in autoimmune cytopenias. The germline CDR1 and CDR2 sequences are SGHDT and YYEEEE. This CDR3 is built from 14 residues. The clonotype comes from a human donor with an autoimmune cytopenia or autoimmune hepatitis (not recorded which). Sequenced sample: peripheral blood. This chain connects TRBV5-6 to TRBJ1-1; the D call of TRBD1 rests on TCRdb alone, since no DNA is present to check it. The CDR3 here is CASSLGGGSTEAFF.